Listed below are T cell receptor beta chains from one sample, sequenced in a study of blood T cells in healthy people across ages. TCRdb called the 5' RACE reads again in MiXCR, with one record for every CDR3 protein. Of 800,000 to 900,000 distinct CDR3 sequences listed, 55% to 65% are singletons. The sequenced material came from blood. The receptor source for this set is a man under 40 in good health. Both conserved end residues are part of each CDR3. Fields, in order: D gene, V gene, clone size, J gene, CDR3 DNA, CDR3 protein. D genes are given only for firm matches. Rows may omit the clone size; those that give it use once, few, many or a size class.

>TRBD1|TRBV24-1|-|TRBJ2-1
TGTGCCACCAGTGGAGGGACAGGGTACAATGAGCAGTTCTTC
CATSGGTGYNEQFF
>-|TRBV4-2|-|TRBJ1-1
TGTGCCAGCAGCGCGGACAACAGAAGAATGAACACTGAAGCTTTCTTT
CASSADNRRMNTEAFF
>-|TRBV15|-|TRBJ2-5
TGTGCCACCAGCAATCTCCGAGGATACCCAGAGACCCAGTACTTC
CATSNLRGYPETQYF
>-|TRBV7-9|-|TRBJ1-1
TGTGCCAGCAGCCCCCCGACAGGACCGAACACTGAAGCTTTCTTT
CASSPPTGPNTEAFF
>-|TRBV5-8|-|TRBJ2-5
TGTGTCTCCACCCGGGCGATCCAAGAGACCCAGTACTTC
CVSTRAIQETQYF
>-|TRBV6-5|few|TRBJ1-5
TGTGCCAGCAGTCGCCGGACAGATAGCAATCAGCCCCAGCATTTT
CASSRRTDSNQPQHF
>-|TRBV6-5|few|TRBJ2-3
TGTGCCAGCAGTTACGGGCCCACCACAGATACGCAGTATTTT
CASSYGPTTDTQYF
>-|TRBV7-9|many|TRBJ2-7
TGTGCCAGCAGCTTAGAGTCCTACGAGCAGTACTTC
CASSLESYEQYF
>TRBD1|TRBV6-5|once|TRBJ2-1
TGTGCCAGCTTACGACAGGGGAGCAATGAGCAGTTCTTC
CASLRQGSNEQFF
>TRBD2|TRBV2|-|TRBJ2-5
TGTGCCAGCAGTGTAGGGAGGGTCGGAGAGACCCAGTACTTC
CASSVGRVGETQYF
>TRBD2|TRBV18|-|TRBJ2-7
TGTGCCAGCCAAAGCGGGGGTGCGAACGAGCAGTACTTC
CASQSGGANEQYF
>TRBD2|TRBV30|few|TRBJ2-3
TGTGCCTGGAGGAGCGGGAAGGGCGGCGATACGCAGTATTTT
CAWRSGKGGDTQYF
>-|TRBV27|few|TRBJ2-1
TGTGCCAGCAGTTGGGCAGGGTACAATGAGCAGTTCTTC
CASSWAGYNEQFF
>-|TRBV7-9|few|TRBJ2-7
TGTGCCAGCAGCTTTGGGGGCAGGGGGGGTTCCTACGAGCAGTACTTC
CASSFGGRGGSYEQYF
>TRBD1|TRBV29-1|-|TRBJ2-5
TGCAGCTCAGGACAGGCGGTAGAGACCCAGTACTTC
CSSGQAVETQYF
>TRBD2|TRBV11-1|once|TRBJ2-5
TGTGCCAGCAGCTCCACAGCGGGGGGGCCCGAGACCCAGTACTTC
CASSSTAGGPETQYF
>TRBD2|TRBV2|-|TRBJ2-3
TGTGCCAGCCTCAAGGTTGTAGCGGGGGGCGGCACAGATACGCAGTATTTT
CASLKVVAGGGTDTQYF
>-|TRBV12-3/TRBV12-4|-|TRBJ2-1
TGTGCCAGCAGTTTGAGTCGGGGGCTAGACAATGAGCAGTTCTTC
CASSLSRGLDNEQFF
>-|TRBV11-2|-|TRBJ2-5
TGTGCCAGCAGCTTAGCGGGAGCCCAGAGGGGCCAGTACTTC
CASSLAGAQRGQYF
>-|TRBV7-9|-|TRBJ2-7
TGTGCCAGCAGAACTTACAGGGACGACGAGCAGTACTTC
CASRTYRDDEQYF
>TRBD1|TRBV12-3/TRBV12-4|-|TRBJ2-7
TGTGCCAGCAGTTCCTCCGGGACAGCCCCCTCCGAGCAGTACTTC
CASSSSGTAPSEQYF
>-|TRBV3-1|few|TRBJ1-2
TGTGCCAGCAGCCAAGGAGATAGAGGCTACACCTTC
CASSQGDRGYTF
>-|TRBV6-4|-|TRBJ2-3
TGTGCCAGCGGTGCAGAAGGGGGCACAGATACGCAGTATTTT
CASGAEGGTDTQYF
>TRBD2|TRBV5-1|-|TRBJ2-3
TGCGCCAGCAGCCCGGGACTAGTATCGTTAAGCACAGATACGCAGTATTTT
CASSPGLVSLSTDTQYF
>-|TRBV20-1|-|TRBJ2-3
TGCAGTGCTAGGGCCGGGGTCGGGACAGATACGCAGTATTTT
CSARAGVGTDTQYF
>TRBD2|TRBV7-2|many|TRBJ2-1
TGTGCCAGCAGCTTAGTGCGGGGGGGCTCTAATGAGCAGTTCTTC
CASSLVRGGSNEQFF
>-|TRBV4-3|-|TRBJ1-6
TGCGCCAGCAGCCAAGGGTCGAGGACAGCTAATTCACCCCTCCACTTT
CASSQGSRTANSPLHF
>TRBD2|TRBV27|-|TRBJ2-7
TGTGCCAGCAGTACCCAATTAGCGGGGAACTACGAGCAGTACTTC
CASSTQLAGNYEQYF
>-|TRBV12-3/TRBV12-4|-|TRBJ1-4
TGTGCCAGCAGTTTTTCCGGGGCCCCGCCGCGGGAAAAACTGTTTTTT
CASSFSGAPPREKLFF
>-|TRBV5-1|once|TRBJ2-7
TGCGCCAGCAGCCCGACCGGGACTGCCCTCGAGCAGTACTTC
CASSPTGTALEQYF
>TRBD2|TRBV11-1|-|TRBJ2-5
TGTGCCAGCACTCTCGGGGCGGGGGGGCAAGAGACCCAGTACTTC
CASTLGAGGQETQYF
>-|TRBV28|-|TRBJ1-2
TGTGCCAGCACCACCGGCCCCGGGCAGGAGTCATATGGCTACACCTTC
CASTTGPGQESYGYTF
>-|TRBV7-3|few|TRBJ2-1
TGTGCCAGCAGCTTAAGTAGCAGGGTGGTCGGAGAGCAGTTCTTC
CASSLSSRVVGEQFF
>TRBD1|TRBV20-1|-|TRBJ2-7
TGCAGTGCTAGAGAACTGGGACAGAGCTACGAGCAGTACTTC
CSARELGQSYEQYF
>TRBD1|TRBV6-6|-|TRBJ1-5
TGTGCCAGCAGTAACCAGGGGGGCAATCAGCCCCAGCATTTT
CASSNQGGNQPQHF
>TRBD1|TRBV14|-|TRBJ1-4
TGTGCCAGCAGTTATGACAGGGTTGGAGAAAAACTGTTTTTT
CASSYDRVGEKLFF
>TRBD2|TRBV10-3|-|TRBJ2-5
TGTGCCATCAGTGCGGGGGGGGCCGGGCAAGAGACCCAGTACTTC
CAISAGGAGQETQYF
>-|TRBV10-3|-|TRBJ2-1
TGTGCCATCAGTGAGTCTTGGACAACATACAATGAGCAGTTCTTC
CAISESWTTYNEQFF
>TRBD2|TRBV4-3|once|TRBJ2-1
TGCACCAGCACGATTACGGGGGGAGGAAATGAGCAGTTCTTC
CTSTITGGGNEQFF
>-|TRBV3-1|-|TRBJ2-3
TGTGCCAGCAGCCCCGTCAGGGCCGGCACAGATACGCAGTATTTT
CASSPVRAGTDTQYF
>-|TRBV6-2/TRBV6-3|-|TRBJ2-7
TGTGCCAGCAGTAATAGTGACGAGCAGTACTTC
CASSNSDEQYF